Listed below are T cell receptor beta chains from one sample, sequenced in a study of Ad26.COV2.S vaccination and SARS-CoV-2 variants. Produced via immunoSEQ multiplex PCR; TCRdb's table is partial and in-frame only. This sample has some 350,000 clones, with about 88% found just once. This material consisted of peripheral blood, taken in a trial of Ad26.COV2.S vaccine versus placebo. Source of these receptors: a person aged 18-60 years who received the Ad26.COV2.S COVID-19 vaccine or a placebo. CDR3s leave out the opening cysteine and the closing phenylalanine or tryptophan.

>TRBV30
AWSNSGRDIQY
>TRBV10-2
ASSVNGGGYGYT
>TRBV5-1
ASSFYGQNNEQF
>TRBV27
ASSPPGELYNEQF
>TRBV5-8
ASSLEVSYNSPLH
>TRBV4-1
ASSQDWGRASTDTQY
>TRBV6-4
ASSDSDRDEQY
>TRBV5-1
ASSLTGGGQPQH
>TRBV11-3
ASSLDPDRGRISPLH
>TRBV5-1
ASSLVVMGGAGDTQY
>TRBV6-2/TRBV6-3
ASSYSSAWQPQH
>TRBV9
ASSVGDRGPDTQY
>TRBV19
ASSIARTGQFNQPQH
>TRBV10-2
ASRGAGGQTGETQY
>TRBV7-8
ASSLMGQSSYEQY
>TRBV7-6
ASSLRWGEGLDTQY
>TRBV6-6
ASSSGQEETQY
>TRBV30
AWSGGRGVQPQH
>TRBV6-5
ASSKSTGGVEKLF
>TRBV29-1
SVETGVRNEQF
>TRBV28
ASSSPTGATSTDTQY
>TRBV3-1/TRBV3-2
ASSRPTGATDTQY
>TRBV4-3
ASSHFNRDGNEKLF
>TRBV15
ATSRDRETSYMEQF
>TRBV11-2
ASSFGTSNYGYT
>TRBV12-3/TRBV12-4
ASSQQGYEQY
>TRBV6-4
ASSDFPGGFSNEQF
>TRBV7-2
ASSLGGWGYEQY
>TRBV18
ASSPVGGETQY
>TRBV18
ASSPPTGEAF
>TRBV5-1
ASSLDTPDSYSYNSPLH
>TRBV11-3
ASSFEGSAPYNEQF
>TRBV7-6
ASSRARESSYEQY
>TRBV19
ASSIGRGFYNEQF
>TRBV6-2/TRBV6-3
ASSYSPTYRRGQPQH
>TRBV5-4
ASSWGTGSREQY
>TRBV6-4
ASSARPDSPYGYT
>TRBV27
ASSFQAGYYNEQF
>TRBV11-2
ASSLRGQPIALAKNIQY
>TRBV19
ASSRLAGANEQF
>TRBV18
ASSTAVSNQPQH
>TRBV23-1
ASSHPGQESSYNSPLH
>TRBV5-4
ASSLEGYYGYT
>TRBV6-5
ASSYPMKGGRTEAF
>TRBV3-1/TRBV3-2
ASSQPFRGETQY
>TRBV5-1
ASSLGGGAPTYEQY
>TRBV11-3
ASSLDQLSDTQY